The rows below give T cell receptor beta chains drawn from one sample of a study of blood T cells in healthy people across ages. MiXCR, applied by TCRdb to the 5' RACE reads, yields one record per CDR3 protein. The sample includes about 760,000 distinct CDR3 sequences, roughly three fifths of them seen just once. The sequenced material came from blood. These receptors were collected from a man aged 35 to 55 in good health. CDR3s include the opening cysteine and the closing phenylalanine or tryptophan. A D gene is named only where the DNA matches it firmly. The listing skips clone size in some rows; elsewhere it reads once, few, many or a size class.

v_gene	abundance	d_gene	j_gene	CDR3nt	CDR3aa
TRBV4-3	.	TRBD2	TRBJ2-1	TGCGCCAGCAGCCTAAGTTTTTGGCGGGGGAAGGGCCCCATGAACGGGCAGTTCTTC	CASSLSFWRGKGPMNGQFF
TRBV11-3	.	.	TRBJ2-3	TGTGCCAGCAGCTATGAACCGCACACAGATACGCAGTATTTT	CASSYEPHTDTQYF
TRBV10-3	.	.	TRBJ2-5	TGTGCCATCAGTGAGTCGACGTCATACCAAGAGACCCAGTACTTC	CAISESTSYQETQYF
TRBV12-3/TRBV12-4	.	TRBD2	TRBJ2-1	TGTGCCAGCGGTGTTGGGACTAGCGGGAGGGCCGGGAATGAGCAGTTCTTC	CASGVGTSGRAGNEQFF
TRBV5-1	.	.	TRBJ2-4	TGCGCCAGCAGCTTCCTAGACAGTCATAACAAAAACATTCAGTACTTC	CASSFLDSHNKNIQYF
TRBV6-6	.	TRBD2	TRBJ2-5	TGTGCCACTCGACTAGCGGGGCAAGAGACCCAGTACTTC	CATRLAGQETQYF
TRBV20-1	.	.	TRBJ2-3	TGCAGTGCTAGAGTTCAATTTGGCACAGATACGCAGTATTTT	CSARVQFGTDTQYF
TRBV28	few	TRBD1	TRBJ2-7	TGTGCCAGCAGTGCCGAGGGACAGAATTTCTTCTACGAGCAGTACTTC	CASSAEGQNFFYEQYF
TRBV5-1	.	.	TRBJ2-1	TGCGCCAGCAGCTTCGCGCCCAGGGAGGAACCTAATGAGCAGTTCTTC	CASSFAPREEPNEQFF
TRBV5-1	.	TRBD1	TRBJ2-1	TGCGCCAGCAGCTTTCGGACAGGGGACTCCTACAATGAGCAGTTCTTC	CASSFRTGDSYNEQFF
TRBV29-1	few	.	TRBJ2-7	TGCAGCGTTTGGGAGATGAACGAGCAGTACTTC	CSVWEMNEQYF
TRBV27	few	.	TRBJ2-1	TGTGCCAGCAGTTTAGGGCTCTTCAATGAGCAGTTCTTC	CASSLGLFNEQFF
TRBV6-1	many	.	TRBJ2-1	TGTGCCAGCAGGGTAGTGTCGGATTACAATGAGCAGTTCTTC	CASRVVSDYNEQFF
TRBV7-2	few	.	TRBJ2-3	TGTGCCAGCAGCTTCGGGGGGCGGGTGGAGACAGATACGCAGTATTTT	CASSFGGRVETDTQYF
TRBV20-1	.	TRBD2	TRBJ2-7	TGCAGTGCTAGTGCCAGCGGGAGGGCCAAGGCGGACGAGCAGTACTTC	CSASASGRAKADEQYF
TRBV12-3/TRBV12-4	.	TRBD1	TRBJ1-2	TGTGCCAGCAGTGCGGACAGGGGGCACGGCTACACCTTC	CASSADRGHGYTF
TRBV28	.	.	TRBJ2-3	TGTGCCAGCAGTTTAGAATACCCGGATACGCAGTATTTT	CASSLEYPDTQYF
TRBV20-1	.	.	TRBJ1-2	TGCAGTGGCAGGCCCTTTGCCGGGGGGATTAACTATGGCTACACCTTC	CSGRPFAGGINYGYTF
TRBV27	few	.	TRBJ2-7	TGTGCCAGCCGAGCTTCAGGGGACTACGAGCAGTACTTC	CASRASGDYEQYF